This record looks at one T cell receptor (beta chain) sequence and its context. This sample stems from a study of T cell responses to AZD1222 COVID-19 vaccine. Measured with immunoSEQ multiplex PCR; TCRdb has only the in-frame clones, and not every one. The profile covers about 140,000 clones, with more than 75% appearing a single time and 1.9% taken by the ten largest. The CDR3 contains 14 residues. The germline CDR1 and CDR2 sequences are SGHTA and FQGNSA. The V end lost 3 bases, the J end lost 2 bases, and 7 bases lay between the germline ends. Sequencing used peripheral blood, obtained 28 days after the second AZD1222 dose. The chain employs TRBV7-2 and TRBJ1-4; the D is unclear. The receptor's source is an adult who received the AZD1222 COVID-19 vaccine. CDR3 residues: CASSLQATNEKLFF. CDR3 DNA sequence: TGTGCCAGCAGCTTGCAGGCGACTAATGAAAAACTGTTTTTT.